Given below is one T cell receptor (beta chain) in context. Its matching antigen is unknown. The data were taken from a study of cytomegalovirus exposure and HLA in healthy donors. Findings and limits, study-wide: Several top significant clusters appeared, in a later analysis, to be linked to common viral pathogens. The likely explanation for a cluster of highly shared sequence variants was sequencing artifact. Despite most TCR sequences being rare, some public TCRs occurred in many donors.

From germline, CDR1 is SGHTA and CDR2 FQGTGA. This CDR3 has 16 residues. Unmatched junction bases numbered 2, after V lost 0 bases and J lost 0 bases. The primer mix had 60 Vbeta and 13 Jbeta primers. The table came from immunoSEQ multiplex PCR; TCRdb's copy has only in-frame clones and leaves some out. The table lists more than 150,000 clones, more than 75% of them singletons, with less than 0.3% in the top ten. The clonotype was recovered from a girl under three years old in good health and CMV-seronegative. Sequences were obtained from PBMCs. J is TRBJ2-1 and V is TRBV7-3; 7 nucleotides align to TRBD2. CDR3 sequence reads: CASSLTGGSSYNEQFF. CDR3 nucleotides: TGTGCCAGCAGCTTAACGGGCGGGAGCTCCTACAATGAGCAGTTCTTC.